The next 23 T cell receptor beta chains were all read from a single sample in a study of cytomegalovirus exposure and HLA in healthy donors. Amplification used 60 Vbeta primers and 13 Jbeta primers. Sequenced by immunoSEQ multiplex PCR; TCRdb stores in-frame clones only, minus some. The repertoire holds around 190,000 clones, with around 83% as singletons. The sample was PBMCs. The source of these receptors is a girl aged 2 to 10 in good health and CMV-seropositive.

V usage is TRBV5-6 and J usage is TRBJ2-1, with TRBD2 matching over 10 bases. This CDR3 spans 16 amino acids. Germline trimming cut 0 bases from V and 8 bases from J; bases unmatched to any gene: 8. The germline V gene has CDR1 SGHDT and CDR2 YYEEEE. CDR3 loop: CASSLGWSGREDEQFF. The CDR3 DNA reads TGTGCCAGCAGCTTGGGGTGGAGCGGGAGGGAGGATGAGCAGTTCTTC.

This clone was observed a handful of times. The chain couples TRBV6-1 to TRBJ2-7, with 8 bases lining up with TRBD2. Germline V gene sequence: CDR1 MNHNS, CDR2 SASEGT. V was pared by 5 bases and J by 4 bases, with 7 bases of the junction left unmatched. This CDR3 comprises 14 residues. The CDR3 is CASSTESGGYEQYF. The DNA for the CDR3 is TGTGCCAGCAGTACGGAGAGCGGGGGTTACGAGCAGTACTTC.

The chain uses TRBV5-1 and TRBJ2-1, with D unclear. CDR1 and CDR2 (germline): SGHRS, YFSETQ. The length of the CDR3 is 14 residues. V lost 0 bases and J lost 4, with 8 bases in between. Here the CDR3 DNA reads TGCGCCAGCAGCTTGGACAGAATTTACAATGAGCAGTTCTTC. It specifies CASSLDRIYNEQFF. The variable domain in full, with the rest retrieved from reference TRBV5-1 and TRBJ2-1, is KAGVTQTPRYLIKTRGQQVTLSCSPISGHRSVSWYQQTPGQGLQFLFEYFSETQRNKGNFPGRFSGRQFSNSRSEMNVSTLELGDSALYLCASSLDRIYNEQFFGPGTRLTVL.

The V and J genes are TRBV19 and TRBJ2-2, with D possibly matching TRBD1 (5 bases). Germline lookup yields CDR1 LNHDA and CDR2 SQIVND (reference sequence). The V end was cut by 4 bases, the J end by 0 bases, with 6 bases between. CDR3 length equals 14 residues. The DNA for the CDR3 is TGTGCCAGTAGTAAACAGGCGAACACCGGGGAGCTGTTTTTT. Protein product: CASSKQANTGELFF. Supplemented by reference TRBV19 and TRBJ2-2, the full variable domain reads DGGITQSPKYLFRKEGQNVTLSCEQNLNHDAMYWYRQDPGQGLRLIYYSQIVNDFQKGDIAEGYSVSREKKESFPLTVTSAQKNPTAFYLCASSKQANTGELFFGEGSRLTVL.

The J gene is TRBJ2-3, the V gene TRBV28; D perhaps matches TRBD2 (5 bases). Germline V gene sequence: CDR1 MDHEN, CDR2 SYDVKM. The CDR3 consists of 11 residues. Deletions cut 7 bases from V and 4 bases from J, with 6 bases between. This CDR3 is CASTGADTQYF. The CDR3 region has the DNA TGTGCCAGCACCGGGGCAGATACGCAGTATTTT.

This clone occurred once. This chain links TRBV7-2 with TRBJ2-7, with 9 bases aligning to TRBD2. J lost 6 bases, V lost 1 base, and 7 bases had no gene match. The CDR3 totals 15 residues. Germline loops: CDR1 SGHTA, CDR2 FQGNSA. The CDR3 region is CASSLDAGGSREQYF. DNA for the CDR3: TGTGCCAGCAGCTTAGACGCGGGAGGGTCGCGCGAGCAGTACTTC. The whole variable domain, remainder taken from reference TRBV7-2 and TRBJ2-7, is GAGVSQSPSNKVTEKGKDVELRCDPISGHTALYWYRQSLGQGLEFLIYFQGNSAPDKSGLPSDRFSAERTGGSVSTLTIQRTQQEDSAVYLCASSLDAGGSREQYFGPGTRLTVT.

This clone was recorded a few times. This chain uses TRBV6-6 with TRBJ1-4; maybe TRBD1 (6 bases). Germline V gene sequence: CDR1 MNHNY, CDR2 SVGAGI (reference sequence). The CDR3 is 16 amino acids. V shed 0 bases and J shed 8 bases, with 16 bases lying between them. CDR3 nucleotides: TGTGCCAGCAGTTACTCGATGCCAGGGGAGGGAGAAAAACTGTTTTTT. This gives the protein CASSYSMPGEGEKLFF.

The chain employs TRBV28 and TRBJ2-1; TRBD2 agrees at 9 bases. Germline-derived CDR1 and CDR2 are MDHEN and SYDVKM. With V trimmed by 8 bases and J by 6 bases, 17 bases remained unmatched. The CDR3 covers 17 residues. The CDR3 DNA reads TGTGCCAGCTCTATTGAGGTAGCGGGAGCCGCTCGCAATGAGCAGTTCTTC. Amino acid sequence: CASSIEVAGAARNEQFF. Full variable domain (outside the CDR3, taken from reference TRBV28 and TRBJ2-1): DVKVTQSSRYLVKRTGEKVFLECVQDMDHENMFWYRQDPGLGLRLIYFSYDVKMKEKGDIPEGYSVSREKKERFSLILESASTNQTSMYLCASSIEVAGAARNEQFFGPGTRLTVL.

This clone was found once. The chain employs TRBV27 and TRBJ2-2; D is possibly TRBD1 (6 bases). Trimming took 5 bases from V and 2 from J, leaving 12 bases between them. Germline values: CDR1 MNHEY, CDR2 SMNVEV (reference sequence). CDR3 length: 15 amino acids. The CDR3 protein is CASSRGSVNTGELFF. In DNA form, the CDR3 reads TGTGCCAGCAGTAGGGGGTCAGTTAACACCGGGGAGCTGTTTTTT.

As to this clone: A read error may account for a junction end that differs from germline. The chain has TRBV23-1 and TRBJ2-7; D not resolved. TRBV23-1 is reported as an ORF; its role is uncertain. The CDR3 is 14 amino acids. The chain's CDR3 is CASSQFASGDDQYF. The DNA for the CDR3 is TGCGCCAGCAGTCAATTTGCGTCCGGAGACGATCAGTACTTC.

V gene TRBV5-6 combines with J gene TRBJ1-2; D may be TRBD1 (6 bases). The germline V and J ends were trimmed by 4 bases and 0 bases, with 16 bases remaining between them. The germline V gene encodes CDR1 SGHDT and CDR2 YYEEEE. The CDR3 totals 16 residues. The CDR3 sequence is CASSEPTGHANYGYTF. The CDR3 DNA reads TGTGCCAGCAGCGAACCAACGGGACACGCTAACTATGGCTACACCTTC.

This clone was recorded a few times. In DNA form, the CDR3 reads TGTGCCAGCAGCCTGGCGTCGAGAGGATCGTACGAGCAGTACTTC. Translating it yields CASSLASRGSYEQYF. This chain uses TRBV28 with TRBJ2-7, with D hard to call. Germline values: CDR1 MDHEN, CDR2 SYDVKM. The CDR3 has 15 amino acids. The V gene lost 6 bases and the J gene lost 4 bases, with 19 bases spanning the gap.

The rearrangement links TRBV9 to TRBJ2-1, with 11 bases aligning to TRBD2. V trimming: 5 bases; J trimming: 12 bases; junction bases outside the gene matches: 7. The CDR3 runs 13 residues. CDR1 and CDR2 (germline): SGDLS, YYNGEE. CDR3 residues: CASRLAGEGGQFF. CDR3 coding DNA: TGTGCCAGCAGACTAGCGGGGGAGGGAGGGCAGTTCTTC.

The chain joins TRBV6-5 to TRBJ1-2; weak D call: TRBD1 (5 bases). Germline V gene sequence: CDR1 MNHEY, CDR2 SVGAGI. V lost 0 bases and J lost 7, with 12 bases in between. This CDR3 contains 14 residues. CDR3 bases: TGTGCCAGCAGTTACTCGTACAGGAGACCTGGCTACACCTTC. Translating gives CASSYSYRRPGYTF.

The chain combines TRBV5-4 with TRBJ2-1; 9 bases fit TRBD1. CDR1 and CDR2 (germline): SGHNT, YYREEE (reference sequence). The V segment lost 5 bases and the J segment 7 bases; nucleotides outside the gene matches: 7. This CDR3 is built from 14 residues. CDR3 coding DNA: TGTGCCAGCAGTGGACAGGGGAGGCATAATGAGCAGTTCTTC. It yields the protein CASSGQGRHNEQFF. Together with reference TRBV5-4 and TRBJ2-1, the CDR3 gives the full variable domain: ETGVTQSPTHLIKTRGQQVTLRCSSQSGHNTVSWYQQALGQGPQFIFQYYREEENGRGNFPPRFSGLQFPNYSSELNVNALELDDSALYLCASSGQGRHNEQFFGPGTRLTVL.

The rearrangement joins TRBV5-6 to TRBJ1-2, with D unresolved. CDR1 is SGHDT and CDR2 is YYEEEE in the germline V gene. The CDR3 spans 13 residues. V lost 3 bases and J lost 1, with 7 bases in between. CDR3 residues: CASSSGFNYGYTF. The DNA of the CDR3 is TGTGCCAGCAGCTCAGGTTTTAACTATGGCTACACCTTC.

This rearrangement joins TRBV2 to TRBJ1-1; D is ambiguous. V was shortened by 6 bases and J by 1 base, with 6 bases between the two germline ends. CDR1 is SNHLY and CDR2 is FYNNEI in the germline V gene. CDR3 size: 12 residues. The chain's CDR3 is CASSYENTEAFF. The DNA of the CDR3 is TGTGCCAGCAGCTATGAGAACACTGAAGCTTTCTTT.

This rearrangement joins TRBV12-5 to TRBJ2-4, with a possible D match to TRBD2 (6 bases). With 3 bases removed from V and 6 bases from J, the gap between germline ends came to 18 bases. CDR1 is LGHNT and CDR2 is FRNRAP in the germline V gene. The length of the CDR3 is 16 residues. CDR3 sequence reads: CASGFPPIDGGNIQYF. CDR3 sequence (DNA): TGTGCTAGTGGTTTCCCGCCTATAGACGGGGGAAACATTCAGTACTTC.

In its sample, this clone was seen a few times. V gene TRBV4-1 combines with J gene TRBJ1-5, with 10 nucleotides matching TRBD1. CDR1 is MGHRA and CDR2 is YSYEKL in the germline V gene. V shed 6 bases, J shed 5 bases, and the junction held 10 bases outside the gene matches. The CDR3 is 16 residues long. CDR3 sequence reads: CASSLYYGQGDQPQHF. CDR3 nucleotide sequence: TGCGCCAGCAGTCTCTACTATGGACAGGGGGATCAGCCCCAGCATTTT.

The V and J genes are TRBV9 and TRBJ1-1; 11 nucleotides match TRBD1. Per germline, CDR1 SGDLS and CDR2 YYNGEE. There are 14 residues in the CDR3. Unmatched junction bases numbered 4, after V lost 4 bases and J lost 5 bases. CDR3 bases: TGTGCCAGCAGCCTTGGACAGGGGGCAACTGAAGCTTTCTTT. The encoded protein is CASSLGQGATEAFF. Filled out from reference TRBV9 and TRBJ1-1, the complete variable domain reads DSGVTQTPKHLITATGQRVTLRCSPRSGDLSVYWYQQSLDQGLQFLIQYYNGEERAKGNILERFSAQQFPDLHSELNLSSLELGDSALYFCASSLGQGATEAFFGQGTRLTVV.

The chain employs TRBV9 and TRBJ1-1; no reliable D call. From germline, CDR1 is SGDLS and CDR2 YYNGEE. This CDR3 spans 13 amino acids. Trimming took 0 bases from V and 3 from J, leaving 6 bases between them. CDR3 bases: TGTGCCAGCAGCGTAGCAGATTACACTGAAGCTTTCTTT. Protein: CASSVADYTEAFF.

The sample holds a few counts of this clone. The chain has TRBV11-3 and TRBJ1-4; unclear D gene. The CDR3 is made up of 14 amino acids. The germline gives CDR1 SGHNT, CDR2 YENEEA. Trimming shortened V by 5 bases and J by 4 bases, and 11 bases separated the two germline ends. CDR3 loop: CASSTPGVNEKLFF. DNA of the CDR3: TGTGCCAGCAGCACCCCGGGAGTTAATGAAAAACTGTTTTTT.

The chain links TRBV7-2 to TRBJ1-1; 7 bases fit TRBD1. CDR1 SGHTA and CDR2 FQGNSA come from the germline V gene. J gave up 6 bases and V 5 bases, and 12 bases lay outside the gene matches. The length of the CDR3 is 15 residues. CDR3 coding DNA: TGTGCCAGCAGCCCTGCGACAGGGCTGGGCGCTGAAGCTTTCTTT. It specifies CASSPATGLGAEAFF. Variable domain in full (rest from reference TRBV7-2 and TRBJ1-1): GAGVSQSPSNKVTEKGKDVELRCDPISGHTALYWYRQSLGQGLEFLIYFQGNSAPDKSGLPSDRFSAERTGGSVSTLTIQRTQQEDSAVYLCASSPATGLGAEAFFGQGTRLTVV.